This TCR beta chain was captured by sequencing in a study of beta chain features in type 1 diabetes. Study overall: Examined across all samples were over 85 million sorted cells.

V dropped 3 bases and J dropped 1 base, with 6 bases sitting between them. The CDR3 runs to 14 residues. Looked up from germline, CDR1 is MNHEY and CDR2 is SMNVEV (reference sequence). Of the isolated RNA, all was reverse transcribed, and so the sequenced material was expressed TCRB transcripts. About 3.6 million reads were obtained on average from naive, central memory and regulatory T cell samples. The assay was immunoSEQ multiplex PCR, and TCRdb's table has in-frame clones only and misses some. This table has some 900,000 clones, 17% appearing once. This clone was seen only a few times. Its antigen remains unknown. Broader study findings: TCRB CDR3s were moderately but significantly shorter in Type 1 diabetes patients in all four CD4+ subsets. For type 1 diabetes patients, VDJ junctions showed fewer insertions and more deletions.

The receptor was derived from a woman between 18 and 30 years old in good health. This chain connects TRBV27 to TRBJ2-2; D is unresolved. The sample taken for sequencing was naive CD4+ T cells from blood. CDR3 residues: CASSLRRNTGELFF. Here the CDR3 DNA reads TGTGCCAGCAGTTTGCGGAGGAACACCGGGGAGCTGTTTTTT.